This TCR beta chain was sequenced for a study of early T cells in non-severe SARS-CoV-2 infection. Across the study: With bulk RNA from unsorted whole blood as input, sequencing yielded unpaired chains. Study-wide results and limits: A preference for anti-spike CD8 responses marked VDJdb matching, which missed private and CD4 specificities.

The CDR3 has 14 amino acids. CDR1 is SGHTA and CDR2 is FQGNSA in the germline V gene. The V segment lost 5 bases and the J segment 2 bases; nucleotides outside the gene matches: 4. This clonotype appeared many times. The target antigen is unknown. Researchers tagged individual cDNA molecules with unique molecular identifiers. TCRdb re-analysed the 5' RACE reads in MiXCR, keeping a single row per CDR3 protein. The sample carries roughly 33,000 distinct CDR3 sequences, more than 4.5% recorded once. The gene calls are TRBV7-2 and TRBJ2-3; 7 bases match TRBD1. Sequenced input: whole blood. The source of this sequence is an adult who was a healthcare worker with PCR-confirmed SARS-CoV-2 infection or an uninfected control (not recorded which). The DNA for the CDR3 is TGTGCCAGCAGCAAGGGGGCCATCACAGATACGCAGTATTTT. It translates to CASSKGAITDTQYF.